This entry lists 11 T cell receptor beta chains sequenced from one sample in a study of human T cells and chemical hapten exposure (dated by TCRdb to 2020 to 2023). Libraries were built with RACE. The sequencing machine was a NextSeq 500. TCRdb cleaned the public reads at Q25 with fastp, built clones with MiXCR and kept in-frame beta chains. Records with the same CDR3 protein are collapsed into one entry carrying the most frequent genes and DNA. In this sample the table shows about 300,000 distinct CDR3 sequences, around 5.5% of which occur a single time. The ten top clones hold about 8.2% of the sample. In light of the paper, this sample's time point label describes: pre-sensitization, week 0. The meaning of the sample's treatment or condition label: therapeutic diphenylcyclopropenone sensitization with weekly scalp DPC. Sequencing used whole blood, obtained in connection with sensitization to the hapten diphenylcyclopropenone (DPC). These receptors were taken from a woman under 30 with alopecia areata. Some clones in this sample may be carry-over from other donors' samples.

Only a few counts were recorded for this clonotype. The J gene is TRBJ2-7, the V gene TRBV7-2, with D perhaps TRBD1 (6 bases). The V end lost 0 bases, the J end lost 5 bases, and 14 bases lay between the germline ends. CDR1 and CDR2 from the germline V gene are SGHTA and FQGNSA. The CDR3 sequence is 15 residues long. CDR3: CASSLATGRGHEQYF. The CDR3 DNA follows: TGTGCCAGCAGCTTAGCGACGGGCAGGGGCCACGAGCAGTACTTC.

This clonotype was counted many times. This sequence joins TRBV29-1 and TRBJ1-5, with a weak D call TRBD1 (5 bases). Trimming took 0 bases from V and 7 from J, leaving 13 bases between them. Per the germline V gene, CDR1 is SQVTM and CDR2 is ANQGSEA. This CDR3 has 14 amino acids. CDR3 in DNA: TGCAGCGTTGAAGATGGGGCCCCAGGGCAGCCCCAGCATTTT. Amino acid sequence: CSVEDGAPGQPQHF.

The chain is built from TRBV20-1 and TRBJ2-7, with 8 bases lining up with TRBD1. Per the germline V gene, CDR1 is DFQATT and CDR2 is SNEGSKA (reference sequence). The J segment lost 4 bases and the V segment lost 5 bases, leaving 1 base of the junction unmatched. The length of the CDR3 is 11 residues. CDR3 sequence (DNA): TGCAGTGCTGACAGGGGTTACGAGCAGTACTTC. Amino acids: CSADRGYEQYF.

This clonotype was seen a handful of times. The chain employs TRBV5-1 and TRBJ2-5; TRBD1 might be the D (5 bases). Germline V gene data show CDR1 as SGHRS and CDR2 as YFSETQ. The CDR3 sequence is 14 residues long. The V and J ends lost 4 bases and 2 bases respectively, with 12 bases between them. The CDR3 loop is CASSVVGDQETQYF. The CDR3 DNA follows: TGCGCCAGCAGCGTTGTAGGGGATCAAGAGACCCAGTACTTC.

Concerning this clonotype itself: This may be a read error: a much more frequent sequence differs by one nucleotide. The conserved phenylalanine or tryptophan normally closing the CDR3 is absent here, so this likely arose from a read error. The chain couples TRBV29-1 to TRBJ2-7, with D possibly matching TRBD2 (5 bases). Trimming pared 6 bases from V and 1 base from J, leaving 7 bases between. Per germline, CDR1 SQVTM and CDR2 ANQGSEA. This CDR3 has 11 amino acids. The CDR3 coding sequence is TGCAGCGTGAGGGATTCCTACGAGCAGTACCTC. Protein product: CSVRDSYEQYL.

This clonotype was recorded at least ten times. The V and J genes are TRBV5-1 and TRBJ2-1, with 7 bases fitting TRBD1. With 4 bases clipped from V and 0 bases from J, the junction kept 7 bases outside the gene matches. CDR1 and CDR2 from the germline V gene are SGHRS and YFSETQ. The CDR3 totals 16 residues. CDR3: CASSRAGDSSYNEQFF. The CDR3 nucleotides read TGCGCCAGCAGCAGGGCCGGGGACAGCTCCTACAATGAGCAGTTCTTC.

This clonotype was counted only a few times. V gene TRBV6-2 or TRBV6-3 combines with J gene TRBJ2-3; the D is unclear. CDR1 MNHEY and CDR2 SVGEGT come from the germline V gene. This CDR3 region has 14 residues. Trimming removed 5 bases at V and 2 bases at J, with 11 bases between. The CDR3 region is CASSALIPTDTQYF. The CDR3 bases are TGTGCCAGCAGTGCTCTAATACCCACAGATACGCAGTATTTT.

V usage is TRBV7-2 and J usage is TRBJ2-7; D gene uncertain. Germline CDR1 and CDR2: SGHTA and FQGNSA. Trimming took off 5 bases at V and 4 bases at J, with 9 bases between the two ends. There are 12 residues in the CDR3. The DNA for the CDR3 is TGTGCCAGCAGCACGCCGGCGTACGAGCAGTACTTC. Its translation is CASSTPAYEQYF. Together with reference TRBV7-2 and TRBJ2-7, the CDR3 gives the full variable domain: GAGVSQSPSNKVTEKGKDVELRCDPISGHTALYWYRQSLGQGLEFLIYFQGNSAPDKSGLPSDRFSAERTGGSVSTLTIQRTQQEDSAVYLCASSTPAYEQYFGPGTRLTVT.

This clonotype has more than one count but fewer than ten. The gene calls are TRBV5-1 and TRBJ1-5, with TRBD1 as a possible D gene (5 bases). Germline V lookup: CDR1 SGHRS, CDR2 YFSETQ. The V gene lost 5 bases and the J gene lost 2 bases, with 11 bases spanning the gap. The CDR3 consists of 14 residues. The CDR3 DNA reads as TGCGCCAGCAGGGAAGGGACGGGCAATCAGCCCCAGCATTTT. This sequence encodes CASREGTGNQPQHF.

This clonotype came up many times. The DNA of the CDR3 is TGTGCCAGCACTCAAACCGGACAGATAGGTGAAGCTTTCTTT. Translated: CASTQTGQIGEAFF. The rearrangement links TRBV6-2 or TRBV6-3 to TRBJ1-1, with D possibly being TRBD1 (6 bases). Per germline, CDR1 MNHEY and CDR2 SVGEGT. The CDR3 runs 14 residues. Trimming pared 7 bases from V and 7 bases from J, leaving 19 bases between.

This clonotype was seen a handful of times. V usage is TRBV10-3 and J usage is TRBJ1-1; the D is unclear. V was shortened by 1 base and J by 5 bases, with 8 bases between the two germline ends. The germline V gene encodes CDR1 ENHRY and CDR2 SYGVKD. This CDR3 spans 13 amino acids. The CDR3 reads CAISELASTEAFF. The CDR3 DNA sequence: TGTGCCATCAGTGAGTTGGCGAGTACTGAAGCTTTCTTT.